A single sample is the source of the 29 T cell receptor beta chains below, sequenced in a study of CD8+ T cells in alopecia areata. Treatment indicated: oral pan-JAK inhibitor, 5-10 mg twice daily. In each case, RNA was isolated and then reverse transcribed into cDNA as the sequencing template. The method was immunoSEQ multiplex PCR; TCRdb's version includes in-frame clones alone and lacks a portion of them. The table lists approximately 150,000 clones, roughly 58% of them singletons. The sample here was CD4+ T cells sorted from blood, taken between weeks 55 and 65, from a patient treated with tofacitinib. The source is a human donor with alopecia areata.

In its sample, this clone was seen a few times. The CDR3 loop reads CASSMLIGRSGANVLTF. The CDR3, as DNA: TGTGCCAGTAGTATGCTGATAGGCCGCTCTGGGGCCAACGTCCTGACTTTC. This chain uses TRBV19 with TRBJ2-6; D is unclear. Germline V lookup: CDR1 LNHDA, CDR2 SQIVND (reference sequence). Trimming left V 3 bases short and J 0 bases short, with 12 bases between. This CDR3 contains 17 residues. The full variable domain, rest sourced from reference TRBV19 and TRBJ2-6, is DGGITQSPKYLFRKEGQNVTLSCEQNLNHDAMYWYRQDPGQGLRLIYYSQIVNDFQKGDIAEGYSVSREKKESFPLTVTSAQKNPTAFYLCASSMLIGRSGANVLTFGAGSRLTVL.

This rearrangement joins TRBV4-2 to TRBJ1-1; maybe TRBD1 (5 bases). V lost 4 bases, J lost 1 base, and 10 bases lay in between. Looked up from germline, CDR1 is LGHNA and CDR2 is YNFKEQ. The CDR3 contains 14 residues. The CDR3 spells CASSRDSGNTEAFF. Written as DNA, the CDR3 is TGTGCCAGCAGCCGAGACAGCGGGAACACTGAAGCTTTCTTT.

The rearrangement uses TRBV29-1 and TRBJ2-3, with D hard to call. V was trimmed by 3 bases and J by 0 bases, leaving 13 bases between them. The CDR3 is 15 amino acids. Germline lookup yields CDR1 SQVTM and CDR2 ANQGSEA. The CDR3 nucleotides are TGCAGCGTTGAGGGTTCAGCCCGTAGCACAGATACGCAGTATTTT. Its translation: CSVEGSARSTDTQYF.

V gene TRBV9 combines with J gene TRBJ2-3; 8 bases map to TRBD1. This CDR3 contains 15 residues. V shed 4 bases and J 2 bases; nucleotides not matched to a gene: 6. Germline V gene sequence: CDR1 SGDLS, CDR2 YYNGEE. Here the CDR3 reads CASSPRTGLTDTQYF. The CDR3 region has the DNA TGTGCCAGCAGCCCGCGGACAGGGCTCACAGATACGCAGTATTTT.

The genes are TRBV5-1 and TRBJ2-1; no clear D. The CDR3 is 13 residues long. Germline-derived CDR1 and CDR2 are SGHRS and YFSETQ. The germline V and J ends were trimmed by 0 bases and 13 bases, with 14 bases remaining between them. The CDR3 DNA follows: TGCGCCAGCAGCTTGGGGGGATTCTTTATCCAGTTCTTC. This sequence encodes CASSLGGFFIQFF.

The chain recombines TRBV18 with TRBJ1-4; D is unresolved. Trimming removed 1 base at V and 0 bases at J, with 3 bases between. CDR1 is KGHSH, CDR2 LQKENI, per germline. This CDR3 is 14 amino acids long. CDR3 amino acids: CASSPLSTNEKLFF. CDR3 DNA: TGTGCCAGCTCACCACTATCAACTAATGAAAAACTGTTTTTT.

This clone was picked up a small number of times. The chain employs TRBV14 and TRBJ1-1; D call uncertain. Trimming left V 3 bases short and J 1 base short, with 15 bases between. Germline CDR1 reads SGHDN; CDR2 reads FVKESK. The CDR3 extends over 16 amino acids. CDR3 nucleotides: TGTGCCAGCAGCCAGAAAACCGGGCCCACGAACACTGAAGCTTTCTTT. Protein sequence: CASSQKTGPTNTEAFF.

There are a few counts of this clone. The rearrangement uses TRBV2 and TRBJ2-5; D perhaps matches TRBD1 (8 bases). Trimming cost V 10 bases and J 5 bases, with 14 bases left between them. Germline loops: CDR1 SNHLY, CDR2 FYNNEI. This CDR3 region has 12 residues. The CDR3 sequence is CATDRGGETQYF. The CDR3 region has the DNA TGTGCCACCGACAGGGGAGGGGAGACCCAGTACTTC.

The chain combines TRBV7-9 with TRBJ1-2, with D uncertain. The length of the CDR3 is 12 residues. V was shortened by 1 base and J by 7 bases, with 7 bases between the two germline ends. CDR1 and CDR2 (germline): SEHNR, FQNEAQ (reference sequence). CDR3 DNA sequence: TGTGCCAGCAGCTTAGAAGGGATTGGCTACACCTTC. This gives the protein CASSLEGIGYTF. The full variable domain, with the rest looked up from reference TRBV7-9 and TRBJ1-2, is DTGVSQNPRHKITKRGQNVTFRCDPISEHNRLYWYRQTLGQGPEFLTYFQNEAQLEKSRLLSDRFSAERPKGSFSTLEIQRTEQGDSAMYLCASSLEGIGYTFGSGTRLTVV.

This chain connects TRBV19 to TRBJ1-2, with D tentatively TRBD1 (6 bases). The CDR3 has 13 residues. Looked up from germline, CDR1 is LNHDA and CDR2 is SQIVND (reference sequence). Trimming pared 4 bases from V and 4 bases from J, leaving 10 bases between. CDR3 coding DNA: TGTGCCAGTAGTAGTACGACAGGCTATGGCTACACCTTC. Translated: CASSSTTGYGYTF.

The chain has TRBV10-2 and TRBJ1-6; D may be TRBD1 (6 bases). The CDR3 extends over 14 amino acids. V lost 6 bases, J lost 5 bases, and 11 bases lay in between. Germline V gives CDR1 WSHSY, CDR2 SAAADI. CDR3 loop: CASSPDRDNSPLHF. DNA of the CDR3: TGCGCCAGCAGCCCGGACAGAGATAATTCACCCCTCCACTTT.

V gene TRBV9 combines with J gene TRBJ2-5, with 7 bases matching TRBD2. Looked up from germline, CDR1 is SGDLS and CDR2 is YYNGEE. The junction had 7 bases not matched to a gene; V was cut back by 0 bases and J by 2 bases. This CDR3 has 16 amino acids. In DNA, the CDR3 is TGTGCCAGCAGCGTAGCAGAGCGGGAAAATCAAGAGACCCAGTACTTC. This encodes CASSVAERENQETQYF.

CDR3 in amino acids: CAWSVRAGQETQYF. The CDR3 DNA reads as TGTGCCTGGAGTGTTCGGGCAGGGCAAGAGACCCAGTACTTC. The J gene is TRBJ2-5, the V gene TRBV30, with a weak D call TRBD1 (5 bases). V gave up 0 bases and J gave up 2 bases, with 10 bases separating them. This CDR3 region has 14 residues. The germline V gene has CDR1 GTSNPN and CDR2 SVGIG (reference sequence).

This clone came up a few times. CDR3 nucleotide sequence: TGTGCCAGCAGCAAACTAGCGGGGACCTACAATGAGCAGTTCTTC. Protein product: CASSKLAGTYNEQFF. The chain carries TRBV9 and TRBJ2-1; 10 bases are shared with TRBD2. V was pared by 4 bases and J by 2 bases, with 3 bases of the junction left unmatched. The CDR3 sequence is 15 residues long. Per the germline V gene, CDR1 is SGDLS and CDR2 is YYNGEE. The full variable domain, completed using reference TRBV9 and TRBJ2-1, is DSGVTQTPKHLITATGQRVTLRCSPRSGDLSVYWYQQSLDQGLQFLIQYYNGEERAKGNILERFSAQQFPDLHSELNLSSLELGDSALYFCASSKLAGTYNEQFFGPGTRLTVL.

The chain has TRBV4-1 and TRBJ2-3, with 8 bases identical to TRBD1. With 5 bases clipped from V and 1 base from J, the junction kept 8 bases outside the gene matches. This CDR3 spans 16 amino acids. Germline CDR1 MGHRA, CDR2 YSYEKL. The DNA of the CDR3 is TGCGCCAGCAGCTACTTTATGACAGGGGGCACAGATACGCAGTATTTT. This encodes CASSYFMTGGTDTQYF.

This clone was counted ten times or more. The gene calls are TRBV10-3 and TRBJ2-7, with TRBD1 as a possible D gene (5 bases). The CDR3 loop spans 11 amino acids. V was shortened by 5 bases and J by 4 bases, with 6 bases between the two germline ends. Germline V lookup: CDR1 ENHRY, CDR2 SYGVKD. The CDR3 nucleotides are TGTGCCATCAGTAGACAGTACGAGCAGTACTTC. It codes for CAISRQYEQYF.

The chain couples TRBV10-3 to TRBJ2-5; D call uncertain. The germline gives CDR1 ENHRY, CDR2 SYGVKD. The CDR3 spans 12 residues. The V and J ends lost 10 bases and 5 bases respectively, with 14 bases between them. The CDR3 here is CATSSLRETQYF. The CDR3 DNA reads as TGTGCCACATCATCACTCCGGGAGACCCAGTACTTC.

In its sample, this clone was seen a few times. This chain connects TRBV19 to TRBJ2-7, with D possibly being TRBD1 or TRBD2 (5 bases each). Germline V CDR1 and CDR2: LNHDA, SQIVND (reference sequence). V was shortened by 5 bases and J by 3 bases, with 17 bases between the two germline ends. The CDR3 runs 15 residues. CDR3 region: CASSASPGTVYEQYF. CDR3 sequence (DNA): TGTGCCAGTAGTGCCTCTCCAGGGACCGTCTACGAGCAGTACTTC.

The chain combines TRBV9 with TRBJ2-3; no clear D. The germline V and J ends were trimmed by 4 bases and 1 base, with 10 bases remaining between them. The CDR3 loop spans 14 amino acids. In germline, CDR1 is SGDLS, CDR2 YYNGEE. DNA for the CDR3: TGTGCCAGCAGCCTCGACACCGGCACAGATACGCAGTATTTT. It codes for CASSLDTGTDTQYF.

Comments on this clone: This same CDR3 is encoded by further DNA sequences in the sample. The rearrangement joins TRBV5-1 to TRBJ1-1; D gene unclear. The germline gives CDR1 SGHRS, CDR2 YFSETQ. The germline V and J ends were trimmed by 0 bases and 2 bases, with 5 bases remaining between them. This CDR3 is 13 amino acids long. CDR3 DNA sequence: TGCGCCAGCAGCTTGGGTTCTAACACTGAAGCTTTCTTT. This translates into CASSLGSNTEAFF. Full variable domain (rest looked up from reference TRBV5-1 and TRBJ1-1): KAGVTQTPRYLIKTRGQQVTLSCSPISGHRSVSWYQQTPGQGLQFLFEYFSETQRNKGNFPGRFSGRQFSNSRSEMNVSTLELGDSALYLCASSLGSNTEAFFGQGTRLTVV.

This clone was counted only a few times. The rearrangement joins TRBV18 to TRBJ2-3, with TRBD2 as a possible D gene (5 bases). Trimming removed 2 bases at V and 5 bases at J, with 5 bases between. The CDR3 sequence is 12 residues long. Germline assignment: CDR1 KGHSH and CDR2 LQKENI. The CDR3 loop reads CASSPAGDTQYF. Here the CDR3 DNA reads TGTGCCAGCTCACCAGCGGGAGATACGCAGTATTTT.

There are a few counts of this clone. J is TRBJ1-1 and V is TRBV5-1, with D possibly matching TRBD1 (6 bases). This CDR3 is 15 amino acids long. Germline lookup yields CDR1 SGHRS and CDR2 YFSETQ. Trimming took off 4 bases at V and 8 bases at J, with 21 bases between the two ends. The CDR3 sequence is CASSPVIMGGQEAFF. CDR3 coding DNA: TGCGCCAGCAGCCCAGTTATTATGGGGGGCCAAGAAGCTTTCTTT.

The genes are TRBV29-1 and TRBJ2-7, with TRBD1 identical over 8 bases. J was trimmed by 4 bases and V by 4 bases; bases with no gene match: 3. This CDR3 is 12 amino acids long. Germline values: CDR1 SQVTM, CDR2 ANQGSEA. The CDR3 reads CSVVWDRYEQYF. CDR3 in DNA: TGCAGCGTTGTTTGGGACAGGTACGAGCAGTACTTC.

This clone showed up just a few times. CDR3 loop: CASSDPGEGQFF. CDR3 sequence (DNA): TGTGCCAGCAGTGACCCTGGGGAAGGGCAGTTCTTC. The chain uses TRBV25-1 and TRBJ2-1; D is unresolved. The V gene's germline CDR1 is MGHDK and CDR2 SYGVNS. The V end lost 3 bases, the J end lost 12 bases, and 12 bases lay between the germline ends. This CDR3 has 12 residues.

The chain links TRBV6-5 to TRBJ1-1; no clear D gene. V was pared by 6 bases and J by 5 bases, with 10 bases between. CDR1 is MNHEY and CDR2 is SVGAGI in the germline V gene. The CDR3 covers 12 residues. CDR3 region: CASSKVGTEAFF. The CDR3 DNA reads TGTGCCAGCAGCAAAGTAGGGACTGAAGCTTTCTTT.

The chain uses TRBV15 and TRBJ2-1, with D tentatively TRBD2 (5 bases). The germline V and J ends were trimmed by 0 bases and 3 bases, with 12 bases remaining between them. The CDR3 runs to 16 residues. Germline V CDR1 and CDR2: LNHNV, YYDKDF (reference sequence). The CDR3 DNA reads as TGTGCCACCAGCAGAGATAGGAGGCGCTACTACAATGAGCAGTTCTTC. Translating it yields CATSRDRRRYYNEQFF.

The gene calls are TRBV29-1 and TRBJ1-1; 7 bases map to TRBD1. The germline gives CDR1 SQVTM, CDR2 ANQGSEA. Trimming took 3 bases from V and 3 from J; bases not matched to a gene: 7. The CDR3 is 14 amino acids. The CDR3: CSVDPTGRDTEAFF. The DNA of the CDR3 is TGCAGCGTTGATCCGACAGGGAGGGACACTGAAGCTTTCTTT.

This chain connects TRBV7-9 to TRBJ2-3; D may correspond to TRBD1 or TRBD2 (6 bases each). Per germline, CDR1 SEHNR and CDR2 FQNEAQ (reference sequence). The ends were cut back, 0 bases at V and 2 bases at J, with 12 bases in the middle. This CDR3 has 16 residues. For the CDR3, the DNA is TGTGCCAGCAGCTTAGCCACGGGGGCAGACACAGATACGCAGTATTTT. Its translation is CASSLATGADTDTQYF.

The chain joins TRBV11-3 to TRBJ2-5, with TRBD2 matching 10 bases. The germline gives CDR1 SGHNT, CDR2 YENEEA. Trimming at V came to 5 bases and at J to 5 bases, leaving 11 bases not matched to a gene. CDR3 size: 16 residues. The CDR3 protein is CASSNPGLAFTETQYF. The CDR3 DNA follows: TGTGCCAGCAGCAACCCGGGACTAGCGTTTACGGAGACCCAGTACTTC.